These 13 T cell receptor beta chains share one sample of origin, sequenced in a study of cytomegalovirus exposure and HLA in healthy donors. Vbeta (60) and Jbeta (13) primers were used in the PCR. Here immunoSEQ multiplex PCR was the method, and the copy in TCRdb shows in-frame clones only, minus some. Of 55,000 to 65,000 clones in the sample, around 92% were seen once. Sample: PBMCs. The receptors originated from a young man in good health and CMV-seropositive.

The CDR3 coding sequence is TGTGCCAGCAGTTCCGGGACTAGCGGGAGTTTTGATGAGCAGTTCTTC. Its protein product is CASSSGTSGSFDEQFF. The V and J genes are TRBV6-6 and TRBJ2-1; the match to TRBD2 covers 14 bases. Germline V gene lookup returns CDR1 MNHNY and CDR2 SVGAGI (reference sequence). The CDR3 length is 16 residues. V was clipped by 4 bases and J by 8 bases; unmatched bases: 7.

The chain carries TRBV28 and TRBJ2-7; TRBD1 matches 7 bases. In germline, CDR1 is MDHEN, CDR2 SYDVKM. Trimming removed 5 bases from V and 3 bases from J; junction bases left unmatched: 10. CDR3 length: 15 residues. This chain's CDR3 is CASSPPPGTDYEQYF. CDR3 sequence (DNA): TGTGCCAGCAGTCCGCCCCCCGGGACAGACTACGAGCAGTACTTC.

The chain has TRBV19 and TRBJ2-3; tentatively, D is TRBD2 (7 bases). This CDR3 has 15 residues. CDR1 LNHDA and CDR2 SQIVND come from the germline V gene (reference sequence). The V and J ends lost 1 base and 2 bases respectively, with 10 bases between them. The CDR3 DNA reads as TGTGCCAGTAGTATAGTGCGGGGGCTCACAGATACGCAGTATTTT. Protein: CASSIVRGLTDTQYF.

The genes are TRBV29-1 and TRBJ1-1; the match to TRBD1 covers 11 bases. The germline gives CDR1 SQVTM, CDR2 ANQGSEA. J lost 0 bases, V lost 6 bases, and 6 bases had no gene match. The CDR3 totals 15 residues. The CDR3 coding sequence is TGCAGCGTGATAGGACAGGGGGCCATGAACACTGAAGCTTTCTTT. Translation gives CSVIGQGAMNTEAFF.

The V call is TRBV25-1, the J call TRBJ2-1; 8 bases are shared with TRBD2. Germline CDR1 and CDR2: MGHDK and SYGVNS. The J segment lost 4 bases and the V segment lost 4 bases, leaving 0 bases of the junction unmatched. This CDR3 has 13 amino acids. CDR3 region: CASSVAGYNEQFF. The DNA for the CDR3 is TGTGCCAGCAGTGTAGCGGGGTACAATGAGCAGTTCTTC.

The chain couples TRBV7-9 to TRBJ1-2, with TRBD1 matching over 9 bases. The CDR3 is 14 residues long. J lost 4 bases, V lost 5 bases, and 5 bases had no gene match. CDR1 and CDR2 (germline): SEHNR, FQNEAQ (reference sequence). The CDR3 region has the DNA TGTGCCAGCAGCCGACAGGGGGTAGTCTATGGCTACACCTTC. As protein: CASSRQGVVYGYTF.

As regards this clone: Other DNA sequences in the sample encode the same CDR3. The chain carries TRBV28 and TRBJ2-1; D is undetermined. Germline V lookup: CDR1 MDHEN, CDR2 SYDVKM. CDR3 length: 10 amino acids. Trimming stripped 8 bases from V and 6 bases from J, with 5 bases between. The CDR3 DNA reads as TGTGCCAGCGGGCGCAATGAGCAGTTCTTC. Its protein is CASGRNEQFF.

The chain uses TRBV7-3 and TRBJ2-3, with D uncertain. Deletions cut 3 bases from V and 1 base from J, with 8 bases between. The CDR3 consists of 14 residues. CDR1 and CDR2 from the germline V gene are SGHTA and FQGTGA. CDR3 region: CASSFVSGTDTQYF. The CDR3 nucleotides read TGTGCCAGCAGCTTCGTCAGTGGCACAGATACGCAGTATTTT.

The chain is built from TRBV30 and TRBJ2-2, with 10 bases fitting TRBD2. Germline V gives CDR1 GTSNPN, CDR2 SVGIG (reference sequence). CDR3 size: 18 residues. V shed 0 bases, J shed 0 bases, and the junction held 7 bases outside the gene matches. The CDR3 nucleotides are TGTGCCTGGAGTGTACGCTGGACTAGCGGAGCGAACACCGGGGAGCTGTTTTTT. Protein: CAWSVRWTSGANTGELFF.

The CDR3 loop reads CASSLGSPQETQYF. CDR3 DNA sequence: TGTGCCAGCAGCTTGGGGTCCCCGCAGGAGACCCAGTACTTC. This rearrangement joins TRBV5-5 to TRBJ2-5; D is ambiguous. The germline CDR1 and CDR2 sequences are SGHKS and YYEKEE (reference sequence). The CDR3 runs to 14 residues. Trimming removed 0 bases from V and 5 bases from J, with 11 bases in between.

CDR3 in DNA: TGCGCCAGCAGCTCGGACAGGGATGACACAGATACGCAGTATTTT. Its translation: CASSSDRDDTDTQYF. J is TRBJ2-3 and V is TRBV5-1; 8 nucleotides agree with TRBD1. The trim removed 3 bases at V and 2 bases at J, leaving 5 bases unmatched. Germline V CDR1 and CDR2: SGHRS, YFSETQ. This CDR3 comprises 15 residues. Variable domain in full (rest from reference TRBV5-1 and TRBJ2-3): KAGVTQTPRYLIKTRGQQVTLSCSPISGHRSVSWYQQTPGQGLQFLFEYFSETQRNKGNFPGRFSGRQFSNSRSEMNVSTLELGDSALYLCASSSDRDDTDTQYFGPGTRLTVL.

There are a few counts of this clone. This chain's CDR3 is CASSRRDRGNTGELFF. The DNA for the CDR3 is TGTGCCAGCAGCCGACGGGACAGGGGGAACACCGGGGAGCTGTTTTTT. V gene TRBV7-8 combines with J gene TRBJ2-2, with 10 positions matching TRBD1. V lost 5 bases to trimming and J lost 1 base; unmatched junction nucleotides: 4. CDR3 length: 16 residues. Germline-derived CDR1 and CDR2 are SGHVS and FQNEAQ.

The chain recombines TRBV7-9 with TRBJ1-2, with 7 bases that match TRBD1. CDR3 length: 14 amino acids. Germline values: CDR1 SEHNR, CDR2 FQNEAQ (reference sequence). After removal of 4 bases from V and 5 bases from J, the junction contained 7 bases not matched to a gene. The CDR3 DNA sequence: TGTGCCAGCAGCTCGGGACAGACCCTATATGGCTACACCTTC. Its protein product is CASSSGQTLYGYTF.